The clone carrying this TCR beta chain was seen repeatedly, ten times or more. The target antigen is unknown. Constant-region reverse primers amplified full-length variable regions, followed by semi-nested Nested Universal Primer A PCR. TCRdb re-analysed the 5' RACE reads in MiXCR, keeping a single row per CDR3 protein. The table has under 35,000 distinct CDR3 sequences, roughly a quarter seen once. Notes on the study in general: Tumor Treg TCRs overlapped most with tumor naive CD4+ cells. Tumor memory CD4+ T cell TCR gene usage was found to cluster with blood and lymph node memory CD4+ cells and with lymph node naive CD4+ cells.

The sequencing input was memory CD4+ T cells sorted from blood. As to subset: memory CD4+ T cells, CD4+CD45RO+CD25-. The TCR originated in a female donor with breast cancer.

CDR3 region: CSVPGRGEQTGELFF. CDR3 sequence (DNA): TGCAGCGTCCCCGGCAGGGGTGAACAGACCGGGGAGCTGTTTTTT. V and J are TRBV29-1 and TRBJ2-2, with TRBD1 as a possible D gene (6 bases). Germline V gene lookup returns CDR1 SQVTM and CDR2 ANQGSEA. Deletions cut 6 bases from V and 5 bases from J, with 19 bases between. The CDR3 spans 15 residues.